This TCR beta chain appears in the sequencing data of a study of T cells in Graves' hyperthyroidism and ophthalmopathy. Looking at the study overall: Any treatment followed the collection of peripheral blood at initial diagnosis.

Not enrolled were patients with uncontrolled infection, other autoimmune disease, pregnancy or lactation. This clonotype has more than one count but fewer than ten. Its specificity is unknown. V lost 4 bases and J lost 2, with 16 bases in between. CDR3 length equals 16 residues. The germline V gene has CDR1 SEHNR and CDR2 FQNEAQ (reference sequence). RNA transcripts served as the template for amplifying TCR beta CDR3 regions. Researchers ran a first-round RT-PCR on the TCR CDR3 using the HTBI primer set. TCRdb re-called the multiplex PCR reads with MiXCR, one entry per CDR3 protein. The data show 560,000 or so distinct CDR3 sequences, nearly 20% seen once. Study-level findings and limits: Researchers found most expanded thyroid clonotypes above 0.001 in blood as well.

The clonotype comes from a man between 40 and 49 years old with Graves' ophthalmopathy. The V gene is TRBV7-9, the J gene TRBJ2-3; TRBD2 is a possible D gene (6 bases). The source material was blood. For the CDR3, the DNA is TGTGCCAGCAGCTCGTGGGACGGGGGTTTCACAGATACGCAGTATTTT. Encoded protein: CASSSWDGGFTDTQYF.